This T cell receptor beta chain was sequenced for a study of T-cell memory formation after mild COVID-19. Study-wide results and limits: CD4+ contracting clones were mainly CM and EM; CD8+ ones, EMRA.

TCRdb itself ran the 5' RACE reads through MiXCR, one entry per CDR3 protein. The table records about 540,000 distinct CDR3 sequences, around 20% of them present only once. Germline-derived CDR1 and CDR2 are DFQATT and SNEGSKA (reference sequence). V gave up 5 bases and J gave up 4 bases, with 12 bases separating them. There are 13 residues in the CDR3. As concerns this clonotype: Its antigen is still unknown.

The sequence was collected from an adult woman who had mild COVID-19 (a few samples of this study predate the infection). Cell type and time point are not known. The sequenced sample consisted of PBMCs or a T cell subset sorted from them (not recorded which). This chain connects TRBV20-1 to TRBJ1-5; no firm D call. The CDR3 spells CSAPSGGNQPQHF. CDR3 DNA sequence: TGCAGTGCTCCCTCCGGCGGGAATCAGCCCCAGCATTTT.